Described below is a single T cell receptor (beta chain) sequence and its context. The age range of participants was 18 to 89 years, with residence in under 25 US areas. This specimen comes from a study of blood T cell repertoires in COVID-19. Whole-study context: Two negative PCRs, clearance, or symptom resolution characterized the recovered Cohort 3 donors. Sources were T cells, B-cell-depleted T cells, or PBMCs; the material itself was cDNA or gDNA. Samples taken during acute and convalescent COVID-19 were collected in the United States, Italy and Spain.

Method: immunoSEQ multiplex PCR; TCRdb's copy keeps in-frame clones and lacks some. The sample lists a few hundred thousand clones; approximately 87% were seen once. This TCR derives from a man aged 35-49 years in a cohort exposed to, infected with or recovered from COVID-19 (not recorded which). The sequencing sample was made of PBMCs or T cells enriched from blood (not recorded which).

CDR3 protein: CASSLGSVNTGELFF. The CDR3 nucleotides read TGCGCCAGCAGCTTGGGGAGCGTAAACACCGGGGAGCTGTTTTTT. The chain combines TRBV5-1 with TRBJ2-2, with D unresolved. From germline, CDR1 is SGHRS and CDR2 YFSETQ. V was cut by 0 bases and J by 2 bases, with 8 bases left in between. The CDR3 has 15 amino acids.